Sequencing of this T cell receptor (beta chain) was carried out in a study of shared clonotypes between healthy human individuals. At the level of the study: Three plates were used per donor for CD4 naive, three for CD4 memory, two for CD8 naive and one for CD8 memory.

CDR1 is SGHDT, CDR2 YYEEEE, per germline. Deletions cut 2 bases from V and 11 bases from J, with 13 bases between. CDR3 length: 12 amino acids. TCRdb's table, derived via immunoSEQ multiplex PCR, lists solely in-frame clones and lacks some. The sample includes some 2,500,000 clones, approximately 90% of them seen just once. Overall study results and limits: For sorted subsets, rarefaction showed incomplete sequencing despite large depth. Roughly 5% of naive CD4 clonotypes were common to a handful of donors.

This clone appeared a single time. Its antigen remains unknown. The chain carries TRBV5-6 and TRBJ1-1; a possible D gene is TRBD1 (6 bases). The TCR comes from a man in his late teens or twenties in good health. Some clones in this sample may be carry-over from other donors' samples. Sequences were obtained from naive CD4+ T cells from PBMCs. Noted subset: CD45RA+ positively selected. This CDR3 reads CASSLDRSSAFF. DNA of the CDR3: TGTGCCAGCAGCTTAGACAGGTCAAGTGCTTTCTTT. Using reference TRBV5-6 and TRBJ1-1 for the parts outside the CDR3, the full variable domain is DAGVTQSPTHLIKTRGQQVTLRCSPKSGHDTVSWYQQALGQGPQFIFQYYEEEERQRGNFPDRFSGHQFPNYSSELNVNALLLGDSALYLCASSLDRSSAFFGQGTRLTVV.